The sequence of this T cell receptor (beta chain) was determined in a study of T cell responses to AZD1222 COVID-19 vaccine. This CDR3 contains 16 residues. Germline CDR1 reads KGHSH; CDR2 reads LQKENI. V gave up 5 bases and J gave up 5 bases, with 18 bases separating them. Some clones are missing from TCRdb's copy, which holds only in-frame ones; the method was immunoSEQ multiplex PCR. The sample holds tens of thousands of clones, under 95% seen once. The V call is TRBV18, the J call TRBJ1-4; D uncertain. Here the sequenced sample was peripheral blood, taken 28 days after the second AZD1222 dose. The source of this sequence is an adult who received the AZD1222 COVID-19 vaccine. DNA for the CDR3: TGTGCCAGCTCAGCCGACCTCAGTTACTCAAATGAAAAACTGTTTTTT. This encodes CASSADLSYSNEKLFF.